This TCR beta chain was sequenced during a study of T cells expressing NK-cell markers. Study information: Each TCR beta repertoire originated in sorted T cells that were CD3+CD56+NKG2C+, CD3+CD56+NKG2C- or CD3+CD56-NKG2C+.

Study results and limitations: No clear determination of HCMV specificity was made for expanded NKG2C+ T cell clones.

On this clonotype itself: Its antigen is undetermined.

Germline values: CDR1 SQVTM, CDR2 ANQGSEA. The CDR3 is made up of 12 amino acids. No DNA is given; TCRdb re-called the 5' RACE reads and lists each CDR3 protein once. Seen in this sample are 450,000 to 600,000 distinct CDR3 sequences; the ten most common clones hold roughly 3.4%. The receptor was derived from a man between 18 and 35 years old in good health. The sample was blood T cells: a sorted CD56 or NKG2C T cell subset, CD4+ or CD8+ T cells, or bulk PBMC T cells (not recorded which). V and J are TRBV29-1 and TRBJ2-1; TCRdb proposes TRBD1, but this gene call is untestable without DNA. CDR3 sequence reads: CSGGRSFNEQFF.